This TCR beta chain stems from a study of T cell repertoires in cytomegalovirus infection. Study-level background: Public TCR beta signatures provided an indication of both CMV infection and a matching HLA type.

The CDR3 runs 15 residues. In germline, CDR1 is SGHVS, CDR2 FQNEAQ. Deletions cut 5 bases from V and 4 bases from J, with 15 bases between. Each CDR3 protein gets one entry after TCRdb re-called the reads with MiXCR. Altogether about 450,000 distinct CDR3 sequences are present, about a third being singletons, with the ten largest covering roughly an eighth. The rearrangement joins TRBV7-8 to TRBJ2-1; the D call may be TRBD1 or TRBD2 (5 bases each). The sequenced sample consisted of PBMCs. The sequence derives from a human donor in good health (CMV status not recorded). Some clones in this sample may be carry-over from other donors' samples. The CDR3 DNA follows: TGTGCCAGCAGCCTGGGGCCGGGACCGTACAATGAGCAGTTCTTC. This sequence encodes CASSLGPGPYNEQFF. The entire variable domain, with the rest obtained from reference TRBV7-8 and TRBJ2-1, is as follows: GAGVSQSPRYKVAKRGQDVALRCDPISGHVSLFWYQQALGQGPEFLTYFQNEAQLDKSGLPSDRFFAERPEGSVSTLKIQRTQQEDSAVYLCASSLGPGPYNEQFFGPGTRLTVL.